This T cell receptor (beta chain) stems from a study of CD8 T cells in Susac syndrome. After extraction with the RNeasy kit, about 0.5 to 1 ug of the RNA was reverse transcribed using random hexamers. Via MiXCR, TCRdb re-called the immunoSEQ multiplex PCR reads, giving one row per CDR3 protein. Here the sample spans some 57,000 distinct CDR3 sequences, 90% to 95% being singletons. From germline, CDR1 is SEHNR and CDR2 FQNEAQ (reference sequence). Trimming took 1 base from V and 4 from J, leaving 4 bases between them. The CDR3 consists of 13 residues. The TCR originated in a human donor in good health. The V gene is TRBV7-9, the J gene TRBJ1-4; no clear D. The sample comprised CD8+ T cells from PBMCs. For the CDR3, the DNA is TGTGCCAGCAGCTTAGAAGTTAATGAAAAACTGTTTTTT. Translating it yields CASSLEVNEKLFF.